A selection of T cell receptor beta chains follows, all from one sample in a study of T cell repertoires in cytomegalovirus infection. Each CDR3 protein is one row after TCRdb ran MiXCR on the reads. The sample has 250,000 to 300,000 distinct CDR3 sequences, approximately 13% seen once. The specimen sequenced was PBMCs. The source of these receptors is a human donor in good health (CMV status not recorded). Some clones in this sample may be carry-over from other donors' samples. CDR3s include the opening cysteine and the closing phenylalanine or tryptophan. A D gene is named only where the DNA matches it firmly. Only part of the rows carry a size: once, few, many, or a class if the clone is expanded.

TRBJ1-1 many TRBV14 - CASSQGRGINAEAFF TGTGCCAGCAGCCAGGGCAGGGGCATAAACGCTGAAGCTTTCTTT
TRBJ2-5 - TRBV20-1 - CSARVARVQETQYF TGCAGTGCTAGAGTAGCCAGGGTCCAAGAGACCCAGTACTTC
TRBJ1-2 many TRBV7-2 - CASSSQGNHGYTF TGTGCCAGCAGCTCACAGGGAAACCATGGCTACACCTTC
TRBJ1-2 - TRBV5-1 - CASSVLQGGGAYGYTF TGCGCCAGCAGCGTATTACAGGGAGGAGGGGCCTATGGCTACACCTTC
TRBJ1-2 - TRBV25-1 - CASSGAWVGGYTF TGTGCCAGCAGTGGGGCCTGGGTTGGAGGCTACACCTTC
TRBJ2-7 - TRBV6-1 - CASSEALQGYEQYF TGTGCCAGCAGTGAAGCGCTTCAGGGCTACGAGCAGTACTTC
TRBJ2-2 many TRBV6-2/TRBV6-3 - CASSRVRRMGLNTGELFF TGTGCCAGCTCACGAGTAAGGAGGATGGGGTTGAACACCGGGGAGCTGTTTTTT
TRBJ2-7 few TRBV3-1 - CASSPGLIREQYF TGTGCCAGCAGCCCGGGACTCATAAGGGAGCAGTACTTC
TRBJ2-6 - TRBV5-5 - CASSSRHGANVLTF TGTGCCAGCAGCTCTCGGCATGGGGCCAACGTCCTGACTTTC
TRBJ1-5 - TRBV20-1 - CSASKQQRNQPQHF TGCAGTGCTAGTAAGCAACAGCGTAATCAGCCCCAGCATTTT
TRBJ2-1 few TRBV7-2 TRBD2 CASSWRLAGGYNEQFF TGTGCCAGCAGCTGGAGACTAGCGGGAGGATACAATGAGCAGTTCTTC
TRBJ2-7 - TRBV6-2/TRBV6-3 - CASGDPKPYEQYF TGTGCCAGCGGAGACCCGAAACCGTACGAGCAGTACTTC
TRBJ2-2 - TRBV4-3 - CASSQEGVTQYPGELFF TGCGCCAGCAGCCAAGAAGGGGTCACACAGTACCCCGGGGAGCTGTTTTTT
TRBJ1-2 - TRBV7-9 - CASMATNYGYTF TGTGCCAGTATGGCTACTAACTATGGCTACACCTTC
TRBJ2-1 many TRBV4-3 TRBD1 CASSQARGPADNEQFF TGCGCCAGCAGCCAAGCTAGGGGGCCAGCGGACAATGAGCAGTTCTTC
TRBJ1-5 many TRBV28 TRBD1 CASSPGQGWNQPQHF TGTGCCAGCAGTCCGGGACAGGGTTGGAATCAGCCCCAGCATTTT
TRBJ2-3 many TRBV7-8 - CASSLVRGTDTQYF TGTGCCAGCAGCTTAGTCCGGGGCACAGATACGCAGTATTTT
TRBJ2-3 - TRBV5-6 TRBD2 CASSPRWSSGRPDTQYF TGTGCCAGCAGTCCAAGATGGAGTAGCGGGAGGCCCGATACGCAGTATTTT
TRBJ2-1 few TRBV29-1 - CSVLGQGGNEQFF TGCAGCGTACTAGGACAGGGAGGGAATGAGCAGTTCTTC
TRBJ1-1 many TRBV7-3 - CASSPGVDTEAFF TGTGCCAGCAGCCCGGGTGTTGACACTGAAGCTTTCTTT
TRBJ2-7 few TRBV20-1 TRBD2 CSARDPRLAGGRKQYF TGCAGTGCTAGAGATCCCAGACTAGCGGGGGGGCGGAAGCAGTACTTC
TRBJ1-2 - TRBV20-1 TRBD1 CSASQGTNYGYTF TGCAGTGCCTCACAGGGGACTAACTATGGCTACACCTTC
TRBJ2-4 many TRBV19 TRBD2 CATRDYGWENIQYF TGTGCCACCCGGGACTACGGGTGGGAAAACATTCAGTACTTC
TRBJ2-7 - TRBV27 TRBD1 CASSGRTGGDRYEQYF TGTGCCAGCAGTGGAAGGACAGGGGGTGATCGGTACGAGCAGTACTTC
TRBJ2-1 - TRBV11-2 - CASSLVEGVSYKEQFF TGTGCCAGCAGCTTAGTTGAAGGGGTCTCCTACAAGGAGCAGTTCTTC
TRBJ1-5 many TRBV7-2 TRBD1 CASSLGPSGTGQPQHF TGTGCCAGCAGCTTAGGACCCTCAGGGACAGGACAGCCCCAGCATTTT
TRBJ2-7 many TRBV28 TRBD1 CASSPPGTGFNEQYF TGTGCCAGCAGTCCCCCCGGGACAGGGTTCAACGAGCAGTACTTC
TRBJ2-3 many TRBV7-2 TRBD2 CASSLRTSGSTDTQYF TGTGCCAGCAGCCTCAGGACTAGCGGGAGCACAGATACGCAGTATTTT
TRBJ2-7 many TRBV7-8 - CASSYRGDYEQYF TGTGCCAGCAGCTACCGAGGTGACTACGAGCAGTACTTC
TRBJ2-5 - TRBV28 - CASKRTTQETQYF TGTGCCAGCAAGAGGACCACCCAAGAGACCCAGTACTTC
TRBJ2-1 many TRBV9 TRBD1 CASSVPGQGDHEQFF TGTGCCAGCAGCGTGCCCGGACAGGGGGACCATGAGCAGTTCTTC
TRBJ2-7 once TRBV20-1 TRBD2 CGTSRLAGSYEQYF TGCGGAACCTCTAGACTAGCGGGATCCTACGAGCAGTACTTC
TRBJ2-4 few TRBV6-2/TRBV6-3 TRBD2 CASSRTSGSLIQYF TGTGCCAGCAGCCGGACTAGCGGGAGTTTGATTCAGTACTTC
TRBJ2-1 many TRBV11-2 TRBD2 CASSFLISGGSYNEQFF TGTGCCAGCAGCTTCCTGATAAGCGGGGGGTCCTACAATGAGCAGTTCTTC
TRBJ2-3 - TRBV20-1 TRBD2 CSATQRGFSSTDTQYF TGCAGTGCTACGCAGCGGGGGTTCTCTAGCACAGATACGCAGTATTTT
TRBJ1-2 many TRBV7-2 - CASSATMRPNYGYTF TGTGCCAGCAGCGCAACCATGCGGCCTAACTATGGCTACACCTTC
TRBJ1-2 - TRBV14 TRBD1 CASSQAGGASYGYTF TGTGCCAGCAGCCAAGCAGGGGGGGCCTCCTATGGCTACACCTTC
TRBJ1-2 - TRBV20-1 - CSVLPSLTGLFNYGYTF TGCAGTGTCCTACCCTCTCTCACAGGCCTCTTCAACTATGGCTACACCTTC
TRBJ2-1 many TRBV7-3 TRBD2 CASSSYSRTSGSDEQFF TGTGCCAGCAGCTCTTATTCAAGGACTAGCGGGAGCGATGAGCAGTTCTTC
TRBJ1-1 - TRBV7-9 TRBD1 CASSSRDREVDTEAFF TGTGCCAGCAGCTCCCGGGACAGGGAGGTCGACACTGAAGCTTTCTTT
TRBJ2-1 - TRBV5-4 TRBD1 CASSSSNDRGRTYNEQFF TGTGCCAGCAGCTCTAGTAATGACAGGGGGAGAACCTACAATGAGCAGTTCTTC